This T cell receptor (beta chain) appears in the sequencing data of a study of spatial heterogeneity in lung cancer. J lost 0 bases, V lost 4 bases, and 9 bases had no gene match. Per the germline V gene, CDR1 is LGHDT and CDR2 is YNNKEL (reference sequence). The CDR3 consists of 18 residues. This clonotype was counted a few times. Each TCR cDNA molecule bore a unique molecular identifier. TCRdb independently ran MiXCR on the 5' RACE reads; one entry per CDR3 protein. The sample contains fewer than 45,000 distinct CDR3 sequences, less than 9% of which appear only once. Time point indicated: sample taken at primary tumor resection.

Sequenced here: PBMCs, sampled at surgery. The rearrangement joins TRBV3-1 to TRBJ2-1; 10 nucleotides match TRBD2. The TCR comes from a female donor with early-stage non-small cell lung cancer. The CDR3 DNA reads TGTGCCAGCAGCCCAAGGACTAGCGGCGAACGCTCCTACAATGAGCAGTTCTTC. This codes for CASSPRTSGERSYNEQFF.